This TCR beta chain was recovered during a study of OX40 agonist ivuxolimab in advanced cancers. Germline CDR1 SGHTA, CDR2 FQGTGA. This CDR3 has 16 residues. Trimming cost V 2 bases and J 6 bases; bases outside gene matches: 8. TCRdb's copy holds only in-frame clones and misses some; the assay was immunoSEQ multiplex PCR. The sample gives fewer than 80,000 clones, 80% to 90% of which show up once; 5.5% to 6.5% is in the top ten. The J gene is TRBJ2-3, the V gene TRBV7-3; TRBD2 matches at 10 bases. The origin of this receptor is an adult with an advanced solid tumor such as melanoma, head and neck, liver or kidney cancer. The specimen was CD4+ or CD8+ T cells sorted from blood, collected in a trial of the OX40 agonist ivuxolimab. CDR3 coding DNA: TGTGCCAGCAGCTTAGTAGCGGGAGGCGGGCGGGATACGCAGTATTTT. Translation gives CASSLVAGGGRDTQYF.